This T cell receptor beta chain was obtained from a study of T cell responses to AZD1222 COVID-19 vaccine. Study at large: Second doses were pooled across both intervals (about 4 or about 12 weeks). Whole-study results and caveats: Breadth and depth of Spike-specific TCRs rose after two AZD1222 doses. Baseline testing showed seropositivity in only 5 or 6 AZD1222 recipients. The donor group comprised mostly white British people and more females; the analysis possibly underestimated clonal diversity.

The repertoire was sequenced with immunoSEQ multiplex PCR; TCRdb's copy has only in-frame clones and lacks some. Of roughly 91,000 clones in the sample, approximately 90% were seen once. Details on this clone: Its specificity is unknown.

The TCR originated in an adult in good health. The sequencing used peripheral blood, collected on day 0 of AZD1222 vaccination.

In nucleotides, the CDR3 is TGTGCCAGCAGCCCTCATCAGGCGGGACCGGGTGGCTACACCTTC. It translates to CASSPHQAGPGGYTF. This rearrangement joins TRBV3-1 (or the pseudogene TRBV3-2) to TRBJ1-2; TRBD1 might be the D (5 bases). The germline V gene has CDR1 LGHDT and CDR2 YNNKEL (reference sequence). V lost 4 bases and J 7 bases, leaving 19 bases between the germline ends. CDR3 length: 15 residues.